This T cell receptor (beta chain) is from a study of CD4 T cells in relation to SARS-CoV-2 and coronaviruses. Study-level information: Patient ages ranged from 21 to 72, median 38.

Repertoires were generated with immunoSEQ multiplex PCR, while TCRdb's copy carries only in-frame clones and drops some. The top ten clones hold roughly 3.2% of a sample with about 30,000 clones, 65% to 80% of them seen once. This clone was observed a few times. Its antigen is still unknown. Trimming cost V 6 bases and J 4 bases; bases outside gene matches: 6. The CDR3 sequence is 14 residues long. Germline values: CDR1 LNHDA, CDR2 SQIVND (reference sequence). The chain joins TRBV19 to TRBJ2-3, with 8 bases identical to TRBD2. The sequence came from an adult with COVID-19. The sample was memory CD4+ T cells from PBMCs, cultured in vitro. The CDR3 DNA sequence: TGTGCCAGTAGCGAGAGGACTAGCCCAGATACGCAGTATTTT. Protein sequence: CASSERTSPDTQYF.